One and the same sample provided the 9 T cell receptor beta chains below, sequenced in a study of CD8+ T cells in alopecia areata. Extracted from the samples, RNA was reverse transcribed into cDNA to serve as the sequencing template. Profiled with immunoSEQ multiplex PCR; TCRdb holds only in-frame clones, not every one. The sample records roughly 250,000 clones, under 80% being singletons. Material: CD4+ T cells sorted from blood, obtained at week 0. The receptors here all came from a human donor with alopecia areata.

The gene calls are TRBV5-4 and TRBJ2-7, with 7 bases identical to TRBD2. The length of the CDR3 is 14 residues. Germline CDR1 reads SGHNT; CDR2 reads YYREEE (reference sequence). V lost 4 bases to trimming and J lost 0 bases; unmatched junction nucleotides: 4. The CDR3 nucleotides read TGTGCCAGCAGCCCGGGACTACTCTCCTACGAGCAGTACTTC. It specifies CASSPGLLSYEQYF.

Concerning this clone itself: Different DNA sequences within this sample yield the same CDR3. This chain connects TRBV29-1 to TRBJ1-5, with D possibly matching TRBD1 (5 bases). Germline CDR1 reads SQVTM; CDR2 reads ANQGSEA. The CDR3 has 12 amino acids. V dropped 6 bases and J dropped 0 bases, with 6 bases sitting between them. This CDR3 is CSVGGSNQPQHF. The CDR3 coding sequence is TGCAGCGTGGGGGGTAGCAATCAGCCCCAGCATTTT.

This clone was observed a handful of times. The V and J genes are TRBV4-1 and TRBJ1-1, with a weak D call TRBD1 (5 bases). With 1 base removed from V and 11 bases from J, the gap between germline ends came to 17 bases. CDR1 is MGHRA, CDR2 YSYEKL, per germline. This CDR3 is built from 14 residues. The CDR3 coding sequence is TGCGCCAGCAGCCAAGTCGGCAACCAGGGCACGGCTTTCTTT. It translates to CASSQVGNQGTAFF.

CDR3 in DNA: TGTGCCTGGAGTGTCGGACAGCCCCCCTACGAGCAGTACTTC. This encodes CAWSVGQPPYEQYF. The chain uses TRBV30 and TRBJ2-7, with D possibly matching TRBD1 (6 bases). Germline assignment: CDR1 GTSNPN and CDR2 SVGIG (reference sequence). The V end lost 0 bases, the J end lost 2 bases, and 11 bases lay between the germline ends. The CDR3 sequence is 14 residues long.

The chain has TRBV7-8 and TRBJ1-5; no firm D call. The CDR3 consists of 15 residues. V dropped 3 bases and J dropped 4 bases, with 13 bases sitting between them. The germline V gene has CDR1 SGHVS and CDR2 FQNEAQ. The CDR3 protein is CASSFIGSGNQPQHF. The CDR3 region has the DNA TGTGCCAGCAGCTTTATAGGGTCGGGGAATCAGCCCCAGCATTTT.

This clone was counted a single time. In DNA, the CDR3 is TGTGCCAGCAGCGAATCCTCACAGGGAGGTAGCACTGAAGCTTTCTTT. This codes for CASSESSQGGSTEAFF. The chain employs TRBV7-9 and TRBJ1-1; TRBD1 might be the D (6 bases). From germline, CDR1 is SEHNR and CDR2 FQNEAQ (reference sequence). V was shortened by 5 bases and J by 4 bases, with 20 bases between the two germline ends. CDR3 length: 16 amino acids.

Concerning this clone itself: Other DNA variants within this sample encode the same CDR3. V gene TRBV29-1 combines with J gene TRBJ1-2; 9 bases are shared with TRBD1. V was clipped by 7 bases and J by 4 bases; unmatched bases: 4. The length of the CDR3 is 12 residues. The germline V gene has CDR1 SQVTM and CDR2 ANQGSEA. The CDR3 is CSASGQGYGYTF. CDR3 nucleotides: TGCAGCGCCTCGGGACAGGGCTATGGCTACACCTTC. Full variable domain (missing parts from reference TRBV29-1 and TRBJ1-2): SAVISQKPSRDICQRGTSLTIQCQVDSQVTMMFWYRQQPGQSLTLIATANQGSEATYESGFVIDKFPISRPNLTFSTLTVSNMSPEDSSIYLCSASGQGYGYTFGSGTRLTVV.

The V gene is TRBV6-6, the J gene TRBJ2-6; weak D call: TRBD2 (5 bases). The length of the CDR3 is 15 residues. V was trimmed by 4 bases and J by 0 bases, leaving 7 bases between them. The germline V gene encodes CDR1 MNHNY and CDR2 SVGAGI (reference sequence). Here the CDR3 DNA reads TGTGCCAGCAGTTTCCGGGACTCTGGGGCCAACGTCCTGACTTTC. This encodes CASSFRDSGANVLTF.

V gene TRBV4-2 combines with J gene TRBJ1-1, with D unresolved. The CDR3 is 13 residues long. CDR1 is LGHNA and CDR2 is YNFKEQ in the germline V gene. V was clipped by 1 base and J by 1 base, with 4 bases between them. This chain's CDR3 is CASSQVRNTEAFF. The CDR3 coding sequence is TGTGCCAGCAGCCAAGTCCGGAACACTGAAGCTTTCTTT.